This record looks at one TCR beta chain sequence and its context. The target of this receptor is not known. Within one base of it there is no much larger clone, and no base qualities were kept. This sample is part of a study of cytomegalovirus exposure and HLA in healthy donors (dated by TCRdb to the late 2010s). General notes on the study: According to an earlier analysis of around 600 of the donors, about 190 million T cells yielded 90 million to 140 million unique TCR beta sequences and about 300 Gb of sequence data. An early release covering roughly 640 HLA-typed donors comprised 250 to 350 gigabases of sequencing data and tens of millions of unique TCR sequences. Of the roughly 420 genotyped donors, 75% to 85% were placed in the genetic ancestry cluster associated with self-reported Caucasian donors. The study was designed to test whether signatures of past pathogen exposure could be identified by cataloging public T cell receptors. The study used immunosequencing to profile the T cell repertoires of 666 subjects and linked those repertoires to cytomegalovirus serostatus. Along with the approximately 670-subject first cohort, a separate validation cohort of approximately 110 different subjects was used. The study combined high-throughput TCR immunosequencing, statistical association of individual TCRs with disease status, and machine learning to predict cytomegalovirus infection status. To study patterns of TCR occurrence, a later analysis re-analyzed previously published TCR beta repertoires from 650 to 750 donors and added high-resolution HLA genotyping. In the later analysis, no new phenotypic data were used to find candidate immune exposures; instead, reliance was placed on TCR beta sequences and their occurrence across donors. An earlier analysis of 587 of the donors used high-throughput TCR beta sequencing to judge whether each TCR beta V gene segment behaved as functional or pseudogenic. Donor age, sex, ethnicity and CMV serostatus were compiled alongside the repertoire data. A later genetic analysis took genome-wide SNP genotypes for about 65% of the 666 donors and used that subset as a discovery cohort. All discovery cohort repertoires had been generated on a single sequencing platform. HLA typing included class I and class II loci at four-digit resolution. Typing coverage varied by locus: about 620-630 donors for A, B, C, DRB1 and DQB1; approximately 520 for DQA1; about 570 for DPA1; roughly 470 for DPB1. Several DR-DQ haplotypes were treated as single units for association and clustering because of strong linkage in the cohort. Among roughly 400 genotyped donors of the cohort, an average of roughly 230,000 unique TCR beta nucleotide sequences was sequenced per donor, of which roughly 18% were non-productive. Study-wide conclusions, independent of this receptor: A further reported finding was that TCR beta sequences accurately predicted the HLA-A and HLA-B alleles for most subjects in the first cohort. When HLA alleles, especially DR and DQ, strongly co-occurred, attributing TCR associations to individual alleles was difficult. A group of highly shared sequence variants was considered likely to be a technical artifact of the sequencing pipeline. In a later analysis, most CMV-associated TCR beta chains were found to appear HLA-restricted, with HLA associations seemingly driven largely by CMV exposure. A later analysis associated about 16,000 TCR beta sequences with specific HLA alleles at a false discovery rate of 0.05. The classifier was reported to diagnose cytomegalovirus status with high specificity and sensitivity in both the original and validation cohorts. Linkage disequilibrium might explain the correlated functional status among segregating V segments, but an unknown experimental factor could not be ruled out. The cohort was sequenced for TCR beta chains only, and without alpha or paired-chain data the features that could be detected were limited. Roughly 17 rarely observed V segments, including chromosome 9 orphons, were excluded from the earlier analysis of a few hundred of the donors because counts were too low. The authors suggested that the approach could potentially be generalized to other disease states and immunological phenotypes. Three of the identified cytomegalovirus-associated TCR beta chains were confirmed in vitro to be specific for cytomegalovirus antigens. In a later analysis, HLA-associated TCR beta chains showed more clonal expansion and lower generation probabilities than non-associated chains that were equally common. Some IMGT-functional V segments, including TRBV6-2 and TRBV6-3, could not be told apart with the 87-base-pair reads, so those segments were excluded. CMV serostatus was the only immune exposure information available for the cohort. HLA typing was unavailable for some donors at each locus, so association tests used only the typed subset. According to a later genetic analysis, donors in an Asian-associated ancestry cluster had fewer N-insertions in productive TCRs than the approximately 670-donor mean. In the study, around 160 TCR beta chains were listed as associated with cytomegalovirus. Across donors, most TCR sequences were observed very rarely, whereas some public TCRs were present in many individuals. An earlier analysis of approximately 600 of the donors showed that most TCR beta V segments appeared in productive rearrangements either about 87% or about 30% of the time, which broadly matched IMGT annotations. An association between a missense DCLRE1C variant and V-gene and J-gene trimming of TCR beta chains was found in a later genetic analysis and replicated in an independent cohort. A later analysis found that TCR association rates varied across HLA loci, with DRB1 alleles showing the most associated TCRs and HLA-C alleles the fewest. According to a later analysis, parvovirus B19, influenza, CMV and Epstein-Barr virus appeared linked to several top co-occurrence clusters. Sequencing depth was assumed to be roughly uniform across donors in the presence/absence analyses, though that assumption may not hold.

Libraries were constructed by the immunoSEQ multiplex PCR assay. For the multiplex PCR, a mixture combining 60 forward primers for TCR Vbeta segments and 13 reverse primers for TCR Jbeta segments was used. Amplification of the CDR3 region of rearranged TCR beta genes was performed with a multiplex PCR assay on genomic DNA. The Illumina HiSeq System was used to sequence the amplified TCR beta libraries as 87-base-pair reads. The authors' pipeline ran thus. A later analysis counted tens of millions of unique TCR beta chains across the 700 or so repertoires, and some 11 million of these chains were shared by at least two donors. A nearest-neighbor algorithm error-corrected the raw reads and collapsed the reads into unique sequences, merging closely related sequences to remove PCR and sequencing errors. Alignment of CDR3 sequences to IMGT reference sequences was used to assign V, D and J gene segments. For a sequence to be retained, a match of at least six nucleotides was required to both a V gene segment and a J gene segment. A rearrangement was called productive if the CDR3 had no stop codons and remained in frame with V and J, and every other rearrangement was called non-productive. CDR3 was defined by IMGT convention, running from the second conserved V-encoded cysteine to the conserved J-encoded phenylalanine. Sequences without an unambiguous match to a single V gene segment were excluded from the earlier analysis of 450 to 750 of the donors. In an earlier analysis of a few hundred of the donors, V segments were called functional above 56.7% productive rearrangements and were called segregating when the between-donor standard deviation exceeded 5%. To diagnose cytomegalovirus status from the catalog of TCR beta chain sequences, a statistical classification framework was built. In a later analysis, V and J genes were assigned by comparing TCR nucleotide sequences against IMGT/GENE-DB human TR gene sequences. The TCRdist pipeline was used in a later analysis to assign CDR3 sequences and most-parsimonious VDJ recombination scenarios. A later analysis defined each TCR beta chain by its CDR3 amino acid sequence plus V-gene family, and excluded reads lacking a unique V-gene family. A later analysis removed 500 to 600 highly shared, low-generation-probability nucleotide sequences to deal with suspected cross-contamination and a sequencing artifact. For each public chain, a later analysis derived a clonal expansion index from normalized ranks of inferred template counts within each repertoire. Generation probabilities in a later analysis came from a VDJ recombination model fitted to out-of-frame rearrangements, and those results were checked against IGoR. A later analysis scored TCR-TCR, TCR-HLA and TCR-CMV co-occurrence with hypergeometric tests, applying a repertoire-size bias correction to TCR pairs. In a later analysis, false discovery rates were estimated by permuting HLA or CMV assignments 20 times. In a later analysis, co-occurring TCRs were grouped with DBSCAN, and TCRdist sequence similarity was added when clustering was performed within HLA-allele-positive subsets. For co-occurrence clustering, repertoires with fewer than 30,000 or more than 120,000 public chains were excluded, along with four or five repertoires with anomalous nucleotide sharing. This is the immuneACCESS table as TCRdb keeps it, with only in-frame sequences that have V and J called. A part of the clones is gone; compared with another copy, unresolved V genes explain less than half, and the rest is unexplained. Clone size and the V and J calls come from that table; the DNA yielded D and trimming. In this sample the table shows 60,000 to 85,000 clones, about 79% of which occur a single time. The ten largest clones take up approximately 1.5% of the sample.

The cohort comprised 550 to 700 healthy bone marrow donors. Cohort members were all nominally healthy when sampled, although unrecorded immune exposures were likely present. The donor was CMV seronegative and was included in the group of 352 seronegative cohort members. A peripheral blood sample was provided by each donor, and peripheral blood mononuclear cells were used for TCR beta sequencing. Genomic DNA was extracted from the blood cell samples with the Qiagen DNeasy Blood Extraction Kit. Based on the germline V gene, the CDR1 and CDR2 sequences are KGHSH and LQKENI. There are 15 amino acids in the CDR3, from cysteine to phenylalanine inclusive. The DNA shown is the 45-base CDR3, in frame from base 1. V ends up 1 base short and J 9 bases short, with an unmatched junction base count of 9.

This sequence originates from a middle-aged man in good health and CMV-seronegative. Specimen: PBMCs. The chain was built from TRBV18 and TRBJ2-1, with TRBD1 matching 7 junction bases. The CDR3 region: CASSPQPGQSSEQFF. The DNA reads TGTGCCAGCTCACCACAGCCGGGACAGAGTAGTGAGCAGTTCTTC.